The sequence of this TCR beta chain was determined in a study of cytomegalovirus exposure and HLA in healthy donors. Whole-study results and caveats: A likely sequencing artifact accounted for one observed cluster of highly shared sequence variants. TCR beta chain V- and J-gene trimming was linked, in a later analysis, to a missense variant in DCLRE1C.

Regarding this clone: Its antigen is still unknown.

The CDR3 covers 16 residues. Germline-derived CDR1 and CDR2 are SGHVS and FNYEAQ. Trimming left V 5 bases short and J 8 bases short, with 21 bases between. Researchers ran the PCR with 60 Vbeta and 13 Jbeta primers. Some clones are missing from TCRdb's copy, which holds only in-frame ones; the method was immunoSEQ multiplex PCR. The sample lists 110,000 to 150,000 clones, about 79% seen once, with roughly 2.8% in the top ten. This chain connects TRBV7-6 to TRBJ1-4, with unresolved D. Sequenced: PBMCs. The sequence came from a male donor in good health and CMV-seronegative. The CDR3 bases are TGTGCCAGCAGCCGTGAGGTTGCGGGGTTTCGGGAAAAACTGTTTTTT. Translated: CASSREVAGFREKLFF. Full variable domain (remainder filled in from reference TRBV7-6 and TRBJ1-4): GAGVSQSPRYKVTKRGQDVALRCDPISGHVSLYWYRQALGQGPEFLTYFNYEAQQDKSGLPNDRFSAERPEGSISTLTIQRTEQRDSAMYRCASSREVAGFREKLFFGSGTQLSVL.